The rows below give T cell receptor beta chains drawn from one sample of a study of blood T cells in healthy people across ages. TCRdb re-called the 5' RACE reads with MiXCR, one entry per CDR3 protein. Here the sample spans about 580,000 distinct CDR3 sequences, 47% being singletons. The sequencing input was blood. These receptors all stem from a man at least 80 years old in good health. Both conserved end residues are part of each CDR3. A D gene is named only where the DNA matches it firmly. The size of a clone is reported for some rows only, either as once, few or many, or as a class for expanded clones.

NA,TRBD2,TRBJ2-3,TRBV4-1,TGCGCCAGCAGCCCTTTCGGACTAGCGGGAATCTCAGATACGCAGTATTTT,CASSPFGLAGISDTQYF
few,NA,TRBJ1-1,TRBV20-1,TGCAGTGCGACGGGACATCTGAACACTGAAGCTTTCTTT,CSATGHLNTEAFF
few,NA,TRBJ2-7,TRBV20-1,TGCAGTGCTAGGGAATCACTAAGCGGAGGGAGCTCCTACGAGCAGTACTTC,CSARESLSGGSSYEQYF
NA,NA,TRBJ2-1,TRBV12-3/TRBV12-4,TGTGCCAGCAGTTCCCGAGGGGGACATTACAATGAGCAGTTCTTC,CASSSRGGHYNEQFF
NA,NA,TRBJ1-6,TRBV7-3,TGTGCCAGCAGCCGGGACTCCTATAATTCACCCCTCCACTTT,CASSRDSYNSPLHF
NA,NA,TRBJ2-3,TRBV27,TGTGCCAGCAGGGGCCTAGCCGGAGTCAGCACAGATACGCAGTATTTT,CASRGLAGVSTDTQYF
few,NA,TRBJ2-5,TRBV29-1,TGCAGCGGGGGTGCTCTAGAGACCCAGTACTTC,CSGGALETQYF
NA,NA,TRBJ1-6,TRBV4-3,TGCGCCAGCAGCCAAGATCAAAGGGTGAATTCACCCCTCCACTTT,CASSQDQRVNSPLHF
NA,NA,TRBJ2-1,TRBV9,TGTGCCAGCAGCGCGCAGCCGCCGGAAATTAACAATGAGCAGTTCTTC,CASSAQPPEINNEQFF
once,TRBD1,TRBJ2-7,TRBV7-8,TGTGCCAGCAGCAGAAACCGACAGGGCGGATCCTACGAGCAGTACTTC,CASSRNRQGGSYEQYF